Sequencing of this T cell receptor beta chain was carried out in a study of blood T cell repertoires in COVID-19. The junction had 3 bases not matched to a gene; V was cut back by 2 bases and J by 0 bases. The CDR3 is 15 residues long. Germline CDR1 SGHTA, CDR2 FQGNSA. For recovered donors of Cohort 3, there were two negative PCRs, clearance, or symptom resolution. Profiled with immunoSEQ multiplex PCR; TCRdb holds only in-frame clones, not every one. The sample holds some 150,000 clones, roughly 80% seen once. V gene TRBV7-2 combines with J gene TRBJ1-1; 7 bases are shared with TRBD1. Sample: PBMCs or T cells enriched from blood (not recorded which). This TCR was sampled from a woman aged 50 to 60 who had recovered from COVID-19. The DNA for the CDR3 is TGTGCCAGCAGCTTACACGGGACAGTGAACACTGAAGCTTTCTTT. Translation gives CASSLHGTVNTEAFF.